The 27 T cell receptor beta chains in this list originate from one sample, sequenced in a study of control samples from healthy donors and cancer patients. Produced via immunoSEQ multiplex PCR; TCRdb's table is partial and in-frame only. The data show under 150,000 clones, with approximately 89% seen just once and over 2.5% held by the top ten. Specimen: blood. These receptors were collected from a man between 60 and 75 years old in good health.

This chain links TRBV5-1 with TRBJ1-4; D ambiguous. The V gene's germline CDR1 is SGHRS and CDR2 YFSETQ. The V gene lost 2 bases and the J gene lost 0 bases, with 8 bases spanning the gap. The CDR3 extends over 15 amino acids. The CDR3 DNA is TGCGCCAGCAGCTTAAGACCTGCAACTAATGAAAAACTGTTTTTT. The encoded protein is CASSLRPATNEKLFF.

The V gene is TRBV11-2, the J gene TRBJ1-5, with 8 bases identical to TRBD1. Germline trimming cut 4 bases from V and 7 bases from J; bases unmatched to any gene: 18. This CDR3 comprises 18 residues. The germline gives CDR1 SGHAT, CDR2 FQNNGV. Here the CDR3 reads CASSSGTGQALLGQPQHF. CDR3 sequence (DNA): TGTGCCAGCAGCTCGGGAACGGGACAGGCCTTACTTGGACAGCCCCAGCATTTT.

The chain joins TRBV27 to TRBJ1-1; maybe TRBD1 (5 bases). The CDR3 runs 15 residues. Deletions cut 0 bases from V and 1 base from J, with 9 bases between. Germline V CDR1 and CDR2: MNHEY, SMNVEV (reference sequence). CDR3 sequence: CASSLSRGGNTEAFF. The CDR3 region has the DNA TGTGCCAGCAGTTTATCGAGGGGCGGGAACACTGAAGCTTTCTTT.

The chain is built from TRBV6-5 and TRBJ1-1, with TRBD1 as a possible D gene (5 bases). V was clipped by 4 bases and J by 1 base, with 13 bases between them. Germline values: CDR1 MNHEY, CDR2 SVGAGI. This CDR3 spans 15 amino acids. The CDR3 spells CASSLGAVKNTEAFF. In nucleotides, the CDR3 is TGTGCCAGCAGTTTAGGGGCAGTTAAGAACACTGAAGCTTTCTTT.

V gene TRBV6-5 combines with J gene TRBJ1-5; D call uncertain. V dropped 7 bases and J dropped 1 base, with 5 bases sitting between them. From germline, CDR1 is MNHEY and CDR2 SVGAGI. The CDR3 runs 12 residues. The chain's CDR3 is CASKGSNQPQHF. CDR3 in DNA: TGTGCCAGCAAGGGAAGCAATCAGCCCCAGCATTTT.

The V gene is TRBV19, the J gene TRBJ2-3; no reliable D call. Trimming left V 1 base short and J 5 bases short, with 10 bases between. The V gene's germline CDR1 is LNHDA and CDR2 SQIVND (reference sequence). The CDR3 contains 14 residues. The CDR3 here is CASSIASAKDTQYF. In DNA form, the CDR3 reads TGTGCCAGTAGTATAGCTTCCGCGAAAGATACGCAGTATTTT.

This chain links TRBV3-1 (or the pseudogene TRBV3-2) with TRBJ1-3; D is unresolved. Per the germline V gene, CDR1 is LGHDT and CDR2 is YNNKEL (reference sequence). This CDR3 is built from 14 residues. Trimming shortened V by 6 bases and J by 0 bases, and 9 bases separated the two germline ends. The DNA of the CDR3 is TGTGCCAGCAGGGGCAGTTACTCTGGAAACACCATATATTTT. This sequence encodes CASRGSYSGNTIYF.

This rearrangement joins TRBV2 to TRBJ2-7; 9 bases are a match to TRBD1. The J segment lost 2 bases and the V segment lost 7 bases, leaving 6 bases of the junction unmatched. This CDR3 spans 14 amino acids. Looked up from germline, CDR1 is SNHLY and CDR2 is FYNNEI. The CDR3 region has the DNA TGTGCCAGCAATGACGGGACAGGGCCCTACGAGCAGTACTTC. This gives the protein CASNDGTGPYEQYF.

The rearrangement links TRBV6-5 to TRBJ2-7; tentatively, D is TRBD1 (5 bases). Germline V gene data show CDR1 as MNHEY and CDR2 as SVGAGI. The CDR3 is 15 residues long. V was clipped by 0 bases and J by 3 bases, with 12 bases between them. In nucleotides, the CDR3 is TGTGCCAGCAGTTACTCGACAACAGGTTTCTACGAGCAGTACTTC. Protein sequence: CASSYSTTGFYEQYF.

The genes are TRBV6-1 and TRBJ1-6, with 9 positions matching TRBD1. J gave up 5 bases and V 2 bases, and 4 bases lay outside the gene matches. The CDR3 loop spans 16 amino acids. The germline V gene encodes CDR1 MNHNS and CDR2 SASEGT. DNA for the CDR3: TGTGCCAGCAGTGAAAAGTGGACAGGGGATAATTCACCCCTCCACTTT. This codes for CASSEKWTGDNSPLHF.

This clone was detected a few times. This chain connects TRBV7-2 to TRBJ1-5; no reliable D call. Trimming removed 3 bases from V and 3 bases from J, with 6 bases in between. The CDR3 totals 13 residues. Per germline, CDR1 SGHTA and CDR2 FQGNSA. DNA for the CDR3: TGTGCCAGCAGCTTGCTTTACAATCAGCCCCAGCATTTT. This sequence encodes CASSLLYNQPQHF.

The chain carries TRBV27 and TRBJ1-2; D is ambiguous. V gave up 5 bases and J gave up 8 bases, with 15 bases separating them. CDR1 is MNHEY and CDR2 is SMNVEV in the germline V gene (reference sequence). The CDR3 length is 13 residues. The CDR3 DNA reads TGTGCCAGCAGTCCACGGACCCCGCTAGGCTACACCTTC. Translation gives CASSPRTPLGYTF.

The genes are TRBV28 and TRBJ1-1; TRBD1 matches at 9 bases. CDR1 MDHEN and CDR2 SYDVKM come from the germline V gene. The V gene end was trimmed by 4 bases and the J gene end by 6 bases; junction bases not matched to a gene: 12. There are 16 residues in the CDR3. DNA of the CDR3: TGTGCCAGCAGTTCAACAGGGGGCGGTTTTTTCGCTGAAGCTTTCTTT. Amino acid sequence: CASSSTGGGFFAEAFF.

CDR3 nucleotides: TGCGCCAGCAGCTTTGACGGATTGAACACTGAAGCTTTCTTT. The encoded protein is CASSFDGLNTEAFF. This chain uses TRBV5-1 with TRBJ1-1, with D uncertain. V was trimmed by 2 bases and J by 0 bases, leaving 8 bases between them. The CDR3 is made up of 14 amino acids. CDR1 SGHRS and CDR2 YFSETQ come from the germline V gene.

The rearrangement joins TRBV7-2 to TRBJ2-5, with 9 bases matching TRBD1. Trimming cost V 4 bases and J 5 bases; bases outside gene matches: 8. This CDR3 has 15 residues. Germline CDR1 and CDR2: SGHTA and FQGNSA. The CDR3 spells CASSWGTGSTETQYF. CDR3 in DNA: TGTGCCAGCAGCTGGGGGACAGGGTCAACGGAGACCCAGTACTTC.

The V gene is TRBV14, the J gene TRBJ2-3; D ambiguous. Deletions cut 1 base from V and 10 bases from J, with 12 bases between. Germline loops: CDR1 SGHDN, CDR2 FVKESK. The CDR3 is made up of 13 amino acids. In nucleotides, the CDR3 is TGTGCCAGCAGCCAAGTTTTCACCCAACCGCAGTATTTT. Residues: CASSQVFTQPQYF.

The chain employs TRBV7-9 and TRBJ1-6; no definite D call. Germline CDR1 is SEHNR and CDR2 is FQNEAQ (reference sequence). The V and J ends lost 3 bases and 7 bases respectively, with 13 bases between them. CDR3 size: 15 residues. DNA of the CDR3: TGTGCCAGCAGCTTTTTATACGGAGCCAATTCACCCCTCCACTTT. The encoded protein is CASSFLYGANSPLHF.

This chain joins TRBV7-3 and TRBJ2-3; D is tentatively TRBD1 or TRBD2 (6 bases each). CDR3 length equals 15 residues. CDR1 is SGHTA and CDR2 is FQGTGA in the germline V gene. The V and J ends lost 5 bases and 7 bases respectively, with 19 bases between them. Here the CDR3 reads CASSPSPGAMYTQYF. CDR3 nucleotide sequence: TGTGCCAGCAGCCCCTCTCCGGGGGCGATGTATACGCAGTATTTT.

The V gene is TRBV9, the J gene TRBJ2-5, with a tentative D call TRBD2 (6 bases). Per germline, CDR1 SGDLS and CDR2 YYNGEE. This CDR3 region has 15 residues. Trimming shortened V by 3 bases and J by 2 bases, and 14 bases separated the two germline ends. CDR3 DNA sequence: TGTGCCAGCAGCGAATACTTGGGGGGACAAGAGACCCAGTACTTC. It encodes CASSEYLGGQETQYF.

This rearrangement joins TRBV10-2 to TRBJ1-1, with a weak D call TRBD1 (5 bases). Germline values: CDR1 WSHSY, CDR2 SAAADI. V shed 2 bases and J shed 5 bases, with 12 bases lying between them. CDR3 length: 14 amino acids. The CDR3 loop is CASSEEGTITEAFF. In DNA form, the CDR3 reads TGCGCCAGCAGTGAGGAGGGGACCATTACTGAAGCTTTCTTT.

This clone is a singleton in its sample. The rearrangement joins TRBV28 to TRBJ2-3, with D perhaps assigned TRBD1 or TRBD2 (5 bases each). This CDR3 is built from 15 residues. CDR1 is MDHEN, CDR2 SYDVKM, per germline. Trimming left V 3 bases short and J 4 bases short, with 14 bases between. Here the CDR3 DNA reads TGTGCCAGCAGTTTTGCGGGCGTGGGGGCAGATACGCAGTATTTT. Translating it yields CASSFAGVGADTQYF.

The chain uses TRBV7-7 and TRBJ2-1, with TRBD2 matching over 9 bases. The CDR3 extends over 16 amino acids. V dropped 5 bases and J dropped 6; count of bases not matched to a gene: 11. Per the germline V gene, CDR1 is SSHAT and CDR2 is FNYEAQ (reference sequence). CDR3 DNA sequence: TGTGCCAGCAGCGTAATCGGGACTAGCAACCCCAATGAGCAGTTCTTC. This encodes CASSVIGTSNPNEQFF. Filled out from reference TRBV7-7 and TRBJ2-1, the complete variable domain reads GAGVSQSPRYKVTKRGQDVTLRCDPISSHATLYWYQQALGQGPEFLTYFNYEAQPDKSGLPSDRFSAERPEGSISTLTIQRTEQRDSAMYRCASSVIGTSNPNEQFFGPGTRLTVL.

The chain recombines TRBV2 with TRBJ1-6, with D tentatively TRBD1 (6 bases). The V gene's germline CDR1 is SNHLY and CDR2 FYNNEI. The CDR3 sequence is 15 residues long. The V gene lost 1 base and the J gene lost 10 bases, with 14 bases spanning the gap. The CDR3: CASSEEGRGSSPLHF. CDR3 coding DNA: TGTGCCAGCAGTGAAGAGGGCAGGGGTAGCTCACCCCTCCACTTT.

This chain connects TRBV11-2 to TRBJ2-1; D might be TRBD2 (6 bases). Germline assignment: CDR1 SGHAT and CDR2 FQNNGV. V gave up 1 base and J gave up 5 bases, with 12 bases separating them. The CDR3 is 15 amino acids. The CDR3 sequence is CASSLVPGLNNEQFF. The DNA of the CDR3 is TGTGCCAGCAGCTTAGTACCGGGACTCAACAATGAGCAGTTCTTC.

This rearrangement joins TRBV9 to TRBJ2-2, with D unresolved. V was pared by 1 base and J by 5 bases, with 9 bases between. Germline CDR1 reads SGDLS; CDR2 reads YYNGEE. CDR3 length: 14 residues. The CDR3 DNA follows: TGTGCCAGCAGCGTATATGAGAGGACCGGGGAGCTGTTTTTT. Amino acids: CASSVYERTGELFF.

This sequence joins TRBV3-1 (or the pseudogene TRBV3-2) and TRBJ2-1, with no clear D. Per the germline V gene, CDR1 is LGHDT and CDR2 is YNNKEL (reference sequence). CDR3 size: 9 residues. Trimming took 7 bases from V and 10 from J, leaving 5 bases between them. Written as DNA, the CDR3 is TGTGCCAGCACACGGGAGCAGTTCTTC. Translation: CASTREQFF.

The V gene is TRBV7-3, the J gene TRBJ2-2; D unresolved. The CDR3 is 13 amino acids. Germline CDR1 and CDR2: SGHTA and FQGTGA. Between the trimmed V and J ends, which lost 4 bases and 6 bases, there was a span of 9 bases. The chain's CDR3 is CASSSIDAGELFF. The CDR3 nucleotides read TGTGCCAGCAGCTCGATCGATGCCGGGGAGCTGTTTTTT.